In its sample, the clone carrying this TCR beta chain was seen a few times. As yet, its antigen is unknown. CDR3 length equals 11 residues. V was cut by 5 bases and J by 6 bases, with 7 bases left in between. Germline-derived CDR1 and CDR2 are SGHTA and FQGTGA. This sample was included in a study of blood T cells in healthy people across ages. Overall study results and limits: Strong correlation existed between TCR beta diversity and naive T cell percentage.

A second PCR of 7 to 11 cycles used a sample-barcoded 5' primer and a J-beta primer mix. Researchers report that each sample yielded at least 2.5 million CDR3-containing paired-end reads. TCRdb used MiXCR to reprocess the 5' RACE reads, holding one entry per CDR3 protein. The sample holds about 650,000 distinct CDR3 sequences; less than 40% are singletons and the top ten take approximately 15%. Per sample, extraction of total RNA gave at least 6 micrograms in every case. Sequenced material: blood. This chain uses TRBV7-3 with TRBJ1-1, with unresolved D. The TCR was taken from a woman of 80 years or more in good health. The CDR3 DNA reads TGTGCCAGCAGCCCCGGCCCTGAAGCTTTCTTT. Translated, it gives CASSPGPEAFF. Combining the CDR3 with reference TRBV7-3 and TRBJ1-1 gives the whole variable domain GAGVSQTPSNKVTEKGKYVELRCDPISGHTALYWYRQSLGQGPEFLIYFQGTGAADDSGLPNDRFFAVRPEGSVSTLKIQRTERGDSAVYLCASSPGPEAFFGQGTRLTVV.